This T cell receptor beta chain was recorded in a study of T cell responses to AZD1222 COVID-19 vaccine. Study overall: Combined were second doses at about 4 or about 12 weeks.

The assay was immunoSEQ multiplex PCR, and TCRdb's table has in-frame clones only and misses some. The sample has approximately 150,000 clones, roughly nine tenths seen once. As regards this clone: Its target is unknown.

The CDR3 has 14 residues. Trimming left V 1 base short and J 1 base short, with 8 bases between. Germline V gene lookup returns CDR1 SGHTA and CDR2 FQGNSA. Study results and limitations: At study baseline, merely a handful of AZD1222 recipients were seropositive. The donor cohort was predominantly white British with a female majority, and clonal diversity may have been underestimated. Nearly half of the spike-specific TCRs reportedly recognize variant regions that carry no mutations.

The clonotype originates from an adult in good health. This material consisted of peripheral blood, taken on day 0 of AZD1222 vaccination. The rearrangement links TRBV7-2 to TRBJ2-7; D is unresolved. The CDR3 bases are TGTGCCAGCAGCTTAGATCCGGCATCCTACGAGCAGTACTTC. Translating it yields CASSLDPASYEQYF.